One and the same sample provided the 2 T cell receptor beta chains below, sequenced in a study of cytomegalovirus exposure and HLA in healthy donors. TCRdb's copy holds only in-frame clones and misses some; the assay was immunoSEQ multiplex PCR. Counted here are 150,000 to 200,000 clones, about 82% occurring once; the ten biggest clones make up more than 1.1%. Sample: PBMCs. The receptors shown here come from a woman aged 18-29 years in good health and CMV-seronegative.

The chain combines TRBV10-3 with TRBJ1-5, with D possibly matching TRBD1 (5 bases). The CDR3 sequence is 13 residues long. Between the trimmed V and J ends, which lost 6 bases and 0 bases, there was a span of 6 bases. In germline, CDR1 is ENHRY, CDR2 SYGVKD. Here the CDR3 DNA reads TGTGCCATCAGCAGGGATAGCAATCAGCCCCAGCATTTT. Its protein is CAISRDSNQPQHF.

This clone was observed once. V usage is TRBV7-9 and J usage is TRBJ2-5, with D possibly TRBD2 on 5 matching bases. The V gene's germline CDR1 is SEHNR and CDR2 FQNEAQ (reference sequence). Trimming removed 1 base at V and 5 bases at J, with 14 bases between. The CDR3 covers 15 residues. DNA of the CDR3: TGTGCCAGCAGCTTAGAGGCCTCCTCGGGGGAGACCCAGTACTTC. This sequence encodes CASSLEASSGETQYF.